This TCR beta chain was found in a study of shared clonotypes between healthy human individuals. Study-level findings and limits: Estimated richness was generally greater in naive than memory subsets.

CD45RO-negative, CCR7-positively selected cells formed the naive CD8 fraction, excluding terminally differentiated effector memory CD45RA+ cells. Donors comprised only Caucasian adults living in Nashville, Tennessee. A word on this clone: Its antigen is unknown.

The repertoire was sequenced with immunoSEQ multiplex PCR; TCRdb's copy has only in-frame clones and lacks some. Of about 2 million clones listed, approximately 94% are singletons. The sequenced sample consisted of naive CD8+ T cells sorted from blood. This receptor was obtained from a man aged 18 to 30 in good health.

The CDR3 nucleotides read TGTGCCAGCAGTTCTTACACAGATACGCAGTATTTT. Translated, it gives CASSSYTDTQYF. The V gene is TRBV28, the J gene TRBJ2-3; no reliable D call. V lost 4 bases to trimming and J lost 2 bases, with 4 bases between them. The CDR3 runs 12 residues. Germline V lookup: CDR1 MDHEN, CDR2 SYDVKM.